This TCR beta chain is from a study of T cell changes during pregnancy in multiple sclerosis. Generated by immunoSEQ multiplex PCR, the TCRdb table keeps only in-frame clones and is missing some. Seen here are 90,000 to 95,000 clones, approximately 95% observed once, and the top ten hold approximately 4.5%. Germline V lookup: CDR1 SGHAT, CDR2 FQNNGV. Trimming removed 8 bases from V and 2 bases from J, with 12 bases in between. The CDR3 loop spans 14 amino acids. The V and J genes are TRBV11-2 and TRBJ2-2, with a weak D call TRBD1 (6 bases). Sample: peripheral blood, taken in the first trimester of pregnancy. The TCR sequence derives from a female donor with multiple sclerosis, enrolled in a pregnancy study. In DNA, the CDR3 is TGTGCCAGCCCACAGGGTTTCAACACCGGGGAGCTGTTTTTT. This gives the protein CASPQGFNTGELFF.